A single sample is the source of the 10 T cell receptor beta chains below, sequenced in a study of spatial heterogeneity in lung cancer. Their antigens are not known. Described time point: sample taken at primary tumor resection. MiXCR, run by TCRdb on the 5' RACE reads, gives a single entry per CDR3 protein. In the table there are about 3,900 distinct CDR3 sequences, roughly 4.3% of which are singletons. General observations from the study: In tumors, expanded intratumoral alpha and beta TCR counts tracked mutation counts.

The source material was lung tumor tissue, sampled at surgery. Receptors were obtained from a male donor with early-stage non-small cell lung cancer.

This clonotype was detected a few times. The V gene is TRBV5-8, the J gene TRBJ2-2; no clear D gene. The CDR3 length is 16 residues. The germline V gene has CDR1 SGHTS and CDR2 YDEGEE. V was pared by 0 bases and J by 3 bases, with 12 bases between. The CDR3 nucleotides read TGTGCCAGCAGCTTGGAGTCAACCTTGTACACCGGGGAGCTGTTTTTT. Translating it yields CASSLESTLYTGELFF.

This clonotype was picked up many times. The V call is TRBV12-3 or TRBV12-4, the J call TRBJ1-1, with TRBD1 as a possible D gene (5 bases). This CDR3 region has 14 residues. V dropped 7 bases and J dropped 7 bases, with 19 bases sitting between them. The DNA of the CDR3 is TGTGCCAGCACCCCGGGGGGGGGGTGGAATGAAGCTTTCTTT. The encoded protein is CASTPGGGWNEAFF.

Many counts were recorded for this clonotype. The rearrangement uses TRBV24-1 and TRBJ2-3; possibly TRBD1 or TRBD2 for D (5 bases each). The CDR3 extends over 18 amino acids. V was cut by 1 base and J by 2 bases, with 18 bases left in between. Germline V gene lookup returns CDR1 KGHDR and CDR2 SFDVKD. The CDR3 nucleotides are TGTGCCACCAGTGATTTCGGATCCAGAGGGGCGCTCACAGATACGCAGTATTTT. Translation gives CATSDFGSRGALTDTQYF.

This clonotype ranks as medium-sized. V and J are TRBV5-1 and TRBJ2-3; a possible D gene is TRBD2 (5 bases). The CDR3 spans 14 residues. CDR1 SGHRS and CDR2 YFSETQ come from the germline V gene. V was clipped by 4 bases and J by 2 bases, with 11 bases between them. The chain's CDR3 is CASSGGLNTDTQYF. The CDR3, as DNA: TGCGCCAGCAGCGGTGGACTTAACACAGATACGCAGTATTTT.

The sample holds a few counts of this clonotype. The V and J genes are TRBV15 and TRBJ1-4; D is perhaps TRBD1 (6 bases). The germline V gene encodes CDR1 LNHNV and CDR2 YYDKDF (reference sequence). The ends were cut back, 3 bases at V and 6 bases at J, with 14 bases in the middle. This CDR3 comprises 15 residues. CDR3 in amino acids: CATSRDSPKDEKLFF. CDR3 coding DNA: TGTGCCACCAGCAGGGACAGCCCAAAGGATGAAAAACTGTTTTTT.

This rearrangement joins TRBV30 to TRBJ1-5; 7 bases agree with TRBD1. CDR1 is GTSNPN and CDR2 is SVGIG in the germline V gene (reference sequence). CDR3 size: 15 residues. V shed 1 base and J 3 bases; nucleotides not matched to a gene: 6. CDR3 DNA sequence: TGTGCCTGGAGTGAGGGGGCGAGCCTCAATCAGCCCCAGCATTTT. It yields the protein CAWSEGASLNQPQHF.

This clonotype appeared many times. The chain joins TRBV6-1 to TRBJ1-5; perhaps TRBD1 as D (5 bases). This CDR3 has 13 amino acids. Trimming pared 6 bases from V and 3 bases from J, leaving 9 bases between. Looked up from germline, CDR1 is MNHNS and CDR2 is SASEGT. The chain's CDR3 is CASRQVNNQPQHF. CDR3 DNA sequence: TGTGCCAGCAGACAGGTTAACAATCAGCCCCAGCATTTT.

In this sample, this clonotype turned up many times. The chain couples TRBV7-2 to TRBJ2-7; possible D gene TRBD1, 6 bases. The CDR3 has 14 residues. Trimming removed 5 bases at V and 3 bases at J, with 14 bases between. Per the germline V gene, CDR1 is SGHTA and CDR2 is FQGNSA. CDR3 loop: CASSTPGVHYEQYF. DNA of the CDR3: TGTGCCAGCAGCACGCCAGGGGTGCACTACGAGCAGTACTTC.

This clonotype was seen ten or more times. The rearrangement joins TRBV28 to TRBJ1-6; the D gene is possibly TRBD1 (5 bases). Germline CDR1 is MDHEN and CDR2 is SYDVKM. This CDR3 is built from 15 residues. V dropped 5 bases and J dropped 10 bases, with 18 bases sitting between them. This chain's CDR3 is CASSPPEGQWSPLHF. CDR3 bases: TGTGCCAGCAGTCCCCCGGAGGGGCAATGGTCACCCCTCCACTTT. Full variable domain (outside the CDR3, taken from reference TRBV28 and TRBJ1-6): DVKVTQSSRYLVKRTGEKVFLECVQDMDHENMFWYRQDPGLGLRLIYFSYDVKMKEKGDIPEGYSVSREKKERFSLILESASTNQTSMYLCASSPPEGQWSPLHFGNGTRLTVT.

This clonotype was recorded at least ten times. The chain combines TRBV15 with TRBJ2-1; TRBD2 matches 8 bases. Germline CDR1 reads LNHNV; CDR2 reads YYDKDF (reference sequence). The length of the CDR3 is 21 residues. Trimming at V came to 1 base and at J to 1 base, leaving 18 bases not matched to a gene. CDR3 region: CATSRGAGGRRVTLSYNEQFF. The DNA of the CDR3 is TGTGCCACCAGCAGAGGGGCTGGCGGGAGGCGGGTCACGTTGTCCTACAATGAGCAGTTCTTC.